These 17 T cell receptor beta chains were all obtained from the same sample, sequenced in a study of T cell responses to AZD1222 COVID-19 vaccine. Sequencing was performed with immunoSEQ multiplex PCR; in TCRdb, only in-frame clones are kept and a portion is missing. The profile shows 150,000 or so clones, 65% to 90% of them singletons. The specimen was peripheral blood, collected on day 0 of AZD1222 vaccination. These receptors were obtained from an adult in good health.

J is TRBJ1-1 and V is TRBV7-6; D ambiguous. The CDR3 spans 14 residues. V was shortened by 1 base and J by 2 bases, with 8 bases between the two germline ends. Germline V gives CDR1 SGHVS, CDR2 FNYEAQ. The CDR3 loop is CASSLDQGNTEAFF. CDR3 nucleotide sequence: TGTGCCAGCAGCTTAGATCAAGGAAACACTGAAGCTTTCTTT.

Here the CDR3 DNA reads TGTGCCAGCTCCCCAACAGGGGAGGGTTCACCCCTCCACTTT. Translating it yields CASSPTGEGSPLHF. The genes are TRBV18 and TRBJ1-6; 7 bases are shared with TRBD1. Germline V CDR1 and CDR2: KGHSH, LQKENI. The junction had 8 bases not matched to a gene; V was cut back by 6 bases and J by 9 bases. The CDR3 totals 14 residues.

The J gene is TRBJ2-1, the V gene TRBV10-1; 10 nucleotides agree with TRBD2. J gave up 10 bases and V 2 bases, and 11 bases lay outside the gene matches. The CDR3 contains 16 residues. From germline, CDR1 is WNHNN and CDR2 SYGVQD (reference sequence). The CDR3 sequence is CASSEGAGGLTREQFF. CDR3 nucleotide sequence: TGCGCCAGCAGTGAGGGAGCGGGGGGGCTCACTAGGGAGCAGTTCTTC.

This clone appeared a few times. This chain uses TRBV23-1 with TRBJ1-2; TRBD1 matches 8 bases. TRBV23-1 is recorded as an ORF, its role being uncertain. The CDR3 sequence is 16 residues long. V gave up 0 bases and J gave up 2 bases; unmatched junction bases: 5. CDR3 residues: CASSQSIQGANYGYTF. The CDR3 bases are TGCGCCAGCAGTCAATCGATCCAGGGGGCCAACTATGGCTACACCTTC.

Only a few counts were recorded for this clone. The chain has TRBV5-1 and TRBJ1-2; 7 bases fit TRBD1. Trimming took 4 bases from V and 5 from J; bases not matched to a gene: 8. Germline V gives CDR1 SGHRS, CDR2 YFSETQ. The CDR3 has 14 amino acids. CDR3 bases: TGCGCCAGCAGCCCTGACAGGGCCAAATATGGCTACACCTTC. Its translation: CASSPDRAKYGYTF. Together with reference TRBV5-1 and TRBJ1-2, the CDR3 gives the full variable domain: KAGVTQTPRYLIKTRGQQVTLSCSPISGHRSVSWYQQTPGQGLQFLFEYFSETQRNKGNFPGRFSGRQFSNSRSEMNVSTLELGDSALYLCASSPDRAKYGYTFGSGTRLTVV.

The chain has TRBV6-2 or TRBV6-3 and TRBJ1-1; D remains ambiguous. Trimming stripped 1 base from V and 7 bases from J, with 4 bases between. CDR1 and CDR2 (germline): MNHEY, SVGEGT. The CDR3 extends over 11 amino acids. CDR3 sequence: CASSYLGEAFF. The CDR3 coding sequence is TGTGCCAGCAGTTACTTAGGTGAAGCTTTCTTT.

The table lists this clone with a count of one. Germline is not matched at one junction end, which may reflect a read error. The V gene is TRBV7-7, the J gene TRBJ2-1; no clear D. CDR3 length: 16 amino acids. Germline lookup yields CDR1 SSHAT and CDR2 FNYEAQ (reference sequence). CDR3: CASSLELWGSYNEQFF. The CDR3 DNA reads as TGTGCTAGCAGCTTAGAGCTATGGGGAAGCTACAATGAGCAGTTCTTC.

The V and J genes are TRBV10-3 and TRBJ1-5, with TRBD1 as a possible D gene (5 bases). The CDR3 sequence is 15 residues long. Germline V gene lookup returns CDR1 ENHRY and CDR2 SYGVKD. V lost 2 bases, J lost 0 bases, and 8 bases lay in between. Here the CDR3 DNA reads TGTGCCATCAGTGAGGTGGGGGATAGCAATCAGCCCCAGCATTTT. This codes for CAISEVGDSNQPQHF.

This clone was counted only a few times. The chain carries TRBV4-3 and TRBJ1-2; possible D gene TRBD1, 5 bases. V lost 3 bases and J 6 bases, leaving 11 bases between the germline ends. Germline assignment: CDR1 LGHNA and CDR2 YSLEER. The CDR3 spans 13 residues. CDR3 DNA sequence: TGCGCCAGCAGCCAGGAGGGGCGGCATGGCTACACCTTC. Its protein product is CASSQEGRHGYTF.

V gene TRBV18 combines with J gene TRBJ1-1; D is perhaps TRBD1 (6 bases). V shed 3 bases and J shed 1 base, with 9 bases lying between them. Germline-derived CDR1 and CDR2 are KGHSH and LQKENI. The CDR3 has 14 amino acids. CDR3 protein: CASSPNRANTEAFF. The DNA of the CDR3 is TGTGCCAGCTCACCGAACAGGGCGAACACTGAAGCTTTCTTT.

This clone was seen only a few times. The genes are TRBV2 and TRBJ1-1; unclear D gene. The CDR3 is made up of 13 amino acids. V lost 2 bases and J lost 1, with 5 bases in between. Germline CDR1 SNHLY, CDR2 FYNNEI. CDR3 amino acids: CASSERRNTEAFF. Written as DNA, the CDR3 is TGTGCCAGCAGTGAACGCAGGAACACTGAAGCTTTCTTT.

Worth noting for this clone: Other DNA variants within this sample encode the same CDR3. This chain connects TRBV18 to TRBJ1-3, with D uncertain. The germline V gene encodes CDR1 KGHSH and CDR2 LQKENI. Trimming took off 2 bases at V and 4 bases at J, with 9 bases between the two ends. CDR3 length: 14 amino acids. As DNA, the CDR3 is TGTGCCAGCTCACCAGCAGGTTCCGGAAACACCATATATTTT. It is translated as CASSPAGSGNTIYF.

The V gene is TRBV3-1 (or the pseudogene TRBV3-2), the J gene TRBJ1-4; D is unresolved. CDR1 and CDR2 from the germline V gene are LGHDT and YNNKEL (reference sequence). This CDR3 is built from 14 residues. Trimming cost V 3 bases and J 1 base, with 6 bases left between them. The chain's CDR3 is CASSHRRTNEKLFF. CDR3 nucleotide sequence: TGTGCCAGCAGCCACAGGCGAACTAATGAAAAACTGTTTTTT.

The chain has TRBV5-1 and TRBJ1-6, with a tentative D call TRBD1 (5 bases). V shed 0 bases and J shed 10 bases, with 14 bases lying between them. There are 15 residues in the CDR3. Germline V CDR1 and CDR2: SGHRS, YFSETQ. The CDR3 loop is CASSLGGSFRSPLHF. The CDR3 DNA follows: TGCGCCAGCAGCTTGGGGGGGAGCTTTAGGTCACCCCTCCACTTT.

The chain recombines TRBV5-1 with TRBJ1-2; D not certain. The length of the CDR3 is 12 residues. Trimming pared 1 base from V and 6 bases from J, leaving 7 bases between. CDR1 and CDR2 from the germline V gene are SGHRS and YFSETQ. The CDR3 protein is CASSLPTDGYTF. The DNA for the CDR3 is TGCGCCAGCAGCTTGCCGACCGATGGCTACACCTTC.

With regard to this clone: The identical CDR3 is also encoded by other nucleotide sequences in the sample. The V call is TRBV7-2, the J call TRBJ2-1; D unclear. Germline V gives CDR1 SGHTA, CDR2 FQGNSA. V was trimmed by 1 base and J by 4 bases, leaving 11 bases between them. The CDR3 has 15 residues. This chain's CDR3 is CASSLVGGSYNEQFF. CDR3 bases: TGTGCCAGCAGCTTAGTCGGCGGCTCGTACAATGAGCAGTTCTTC.

The chain employs TRBV28 and TRBJ1-2; D might be TRBD1 (6 bases). The CDR3 extends over 15 amino acids. Germline lookup yields CDR1 MDHEN and CDR2 SYDVKM. Trimming pared 2 bases from V and 3 bases from J, leaving 13 bases between. CDR3 in DNA: TGTGCCAGCAGTTTAGGGGGGCCGACACACTATGGCTACACCTTC. Its translation: CASSLGGPTHYGYTF.